This T cell receptor beta chain was recorded in a study of blood T cell repertoires in COVID-19. Overall study context: The origin of the acute and convalescent COVID-19 samples was the United States, Italy and Spain. PBMCs, B-cell-depleted T cells, or T cells were the source of the cDNA or gDNA that made up the material.

This clone was seen a single time. Per the authors' pipeline: Nucleated cell number was recorded as an estimate derived from reference gene primer amplification. Generated by immunoSEQ multiplex PCR, the TCRdb table keeps only in-frame clones and is missing some. Clonal size and the V and J genes are those of that table, whereas D and trimming came from the DNA. Of about 11,000 clones listed, 75% to 90% are singletons. The sample taken for sequencing was peripheral blood. This clonotype was obtained from a human donor in a cohort sampled during active COVID-19.

Written as DNA, the CDR3 is TGTGCTAGTGGCTCTACCGAAAACACTGAAGCTTTCTTT. It codes for CASGSTENTEAFF. The V gene is TRBV12-5, the J gene TRBJ1-1; D remains unclear. V was cut by 6 bases and J by 2 bases, with 10 bases left in between. The germline gives CDR1 LGHNT, CDR2 FRNRAP. The CDR3 has 13 amino acids.